Each of the 21 T cell receptor beta chains below was sequenced from the same sample in a study of shared clonotypes between healthy human individuals. This table comes from immunoSEQ multiplex PCR, and its TCRdb copy is limited to in-frame clones, with some not included. This sample has over a million clones, with about 80% found just once. The sequenced sample consisted of memory CD4+ T cells sorted from blood. Subset here: CD45RA-negative fraction. The receptors originated from a man between 18 and 29 years old in good health.

This clone was seen more than once but under ten times. The rearrangement joins TRBV30 to TRBJ2-1, with 7 bases identical to TRBD2. The CDR3 runs 17 residues. Trimming at V came to 3 bases and at J to 3 bases, leaving 14 bases not matched to a gene. The germline gives CDR1 GTSNPN, CDR2 SVGIG (reference sequence). CDR3 nucleotides: TGTGCCTGGAGCAGTCGAACCGGGACTATCCTCTACAATGAGCAGTTCTTC. Protein product: CAWSSRTGTILYNEQFF.

The genes are TRBV11-3 and TRBJ2-2; D remains unclear. The CDR3 extends over 14 amino acids. The ends were cut back, 2 bases at V and 4 bases at J, with 8 bases in the middle. Germline CDR1 and CDR2: SGHNT and YENEEA. The CDR3 DNA reads TGTGCCAGCAGCTTAAAAAGATCCACCGGGGAGCTGTTTTTT. As protein: CASSLKRSTGELFF.

The V call is TRBV4-1, the J call TRBJ2-7; 7 nucleotides match TRBD1. The germline gives CDR1 MGHRA, CDR2 YSYEKL. With 1 base clipped from V and 4 bases from J, the junction kept 7 bases outside the gene matches. The CDR3 has 15 amino acids. The CDR3 spells CASSQGHRGRYEQYF. The DNA of the CDR3 is TGCGCCAGCAGCCAAGGGCACAGGGGTAGGTACGAGCAGTACTTC.

The CDR3 sequence is CASRILAGDREQYF. The CDR3 DNA follows: TGTGCCAGCAGGATCCTAGCGGGAGACCGGGAGCAGTACTTC. This chain connects TRBV6-5 to TRBJ2-7, with TRBD2 matching over 10 bases. The CDR3 is 14 residues long. V shed 6 bases, J shed 7 bases, and the junction held 9 bases outside the gene matches. Looked up from germline, CDR1 is MNHEY and CDR2 is SVGAGI.

This clone occurred many times. The genes are TRBV6-5 and TRBJ1-1; no clear D. The CDR3 is made up of 12 amino acids. V lost 7 bases, J lost 7 bases, and 13 bases lay in between. CDR1 and CDR2 from the germline V gene are MNHEY and SVGAGI. The CDR3 is CASTARSSEAFF. The CDR3 DNA reads TGTGCCAGCACCGCGCGTAGTAGTGAAGCTTTCTTT.

V gene TRBV5-1 combines with J gene TRBJ2-2; D is undetermined. Trimming took 0 bases from V and 2 from J, leaving 8 bases between them. Germline V CDR1 and CDR2: SGHRS, YFSETQ. The CDR3 contains 15 residues. CDR3 protein: CASSLASHNTGELFF. The DNA of the CDR3 is TGCGCCAGCAGCTTGGCCAGTCATAACACCGGGGAGCTGTTTTTT.

Only a few counts were recorded for this clone. This rearrangement joins TRBV5-4 to TRBJ2-5; tentative D call: TRBD1 (6 bases). CDR3 length equals 14 residues. The ends were cut back, 4 bases at V and 5 bases at J, with 15 bases in the middle. The germline V gene has CDR1 SGHNT and CDR2 YYREEE (reference sequence). The CDR3 bases are TGTGCCAGCAGCCCAAAACAGGGTGGGGAGACCCAGTACTTC. It translates to CASSPKQGGETQYF.

This clone was picked up one time. This sequence joins TRBV7-2 and TRBJ2-5; D not certain. Germline V CDR1 and CDR2: SGHTA, FQGNSA. CDR3 size: 14 residues. V shed 3 bases and J shed 1 base, with 9 bases lying between them. CDR3 protein: CASSLGTRQETQYF. The CDR3 nucleotides read TGTGCCAGCAGCTTGGGTACCCGCCAAGAGACCCAGTACTTC.

The gene calls are TRBV5-7 and TRBJ2-2; D unresolved. TRBV5-7 is an ORF, with its function uncertain. The V and J ends lost 5 bases and 3 bases respectively, with 11 bases between them. This CDR3 has 14 amino acids. The CDR3 region has the DNA TGTGCCAGCAGTAAAGGCTCGTACACCGGGGAGCTGTTTTTT. Its protein product is CASSKGSYTGELFF.

For the CDR3, the DNA is TGTGCCAGCAGCTTGAGTCTGGGGCAGTTCTTC. It encodes CASSLSLGQFF. This chain joins TRBV5-8 and TRBJ2-1; the D is unclear. Trimming left V 1 base short and J 12 bases short, with 8 bases between. This CDR3 spans 11 amino acids. Germline loops: CDR1 SGHTS, CDR2 YDEGEE. Looking up the rest from reference TRBV5-8 and TRBJ2-1 gives the full variable domain: EAGVTQSPTHLIKTRGQQATLRCSPISGHTSVYWYQQALGLGLQFLLWYDEGEERNRGNFPPRFSGRQFPNYSSELNVNALELEDSALYLCASSLSLGQFFGPGTRLTVL.

To note about this clone: This sample includes further DNA sequences coding for the same CDR3. J is TRBJ2-7 and V is TRBV5-1, with no clear D. This CDR3 is built from 15 residues. The V end was cut by 0 bases, the J end by 0 bases, with 10 bases between. Germline loops: CDR1 SGHRS, CDR2 YFSETQ. CDR3 protein: CASSLGGLGSYEQYF. CDR3 bases: TGCGCCAGCAGCTTGGGGGGTCTTGGCTCCTACGAGCAGTACTTC. Drawing the rest from reference TRBV5-1 and TRBJ2-7, the complete variable domain is KAGVTQTPRYLIKTRGQQVTLSCSPISGHRSVSWYQQTPGQGLQFLFEYFSETQRNKGNFPGRFSGRQFSNSRSEMNVSTLELGDSALYLCASSLGGLGSYEQYFGPGTRLTVT.

The CDR3 spells CASSVQGYDNEQFF. DNA of the CDR3: TGTGCCAGCAGCGTACAGGGGTATGACAATGAGCAGTTCTTC. The V gene is TRBV9, the J gene TRBJ2-1; possible D gene TRBD1, 6 bases. V lost 1 base and J lost 5, with 10 bases in between. This CDR3 has 14 residues. Germline V CDR1 and CDR2: SGDLS, YYNGEE.

This clone has more than one count but fewer than ten. The junction departs from germline at one end; a sequencing error may be responsible. V is TRBV7-8 and J is TRBJ1-2; possibly TRBD1 for D (6 bases). The CDR3 consists of 11 residues. Germline-derived CDR1 and CDR2 are SGHVS and FQNEAQ. The CDR3 bases are TGTGCCAGCAGCCCCGGGGGGCCCCTAGTCTTC. This codes for CASSPGGPLVF.

V and J are TRBV4-3 and TRBJ1-2; tentative D call: TRBD1 (6 bases). The V end lost 0 bases, the J end lost 4 bases, and 18 bases lay between the germline ends. CDR1 is LGHNA, CDR2 YSLEER, per germline. The CDR3 covers 17 residues. This chain's CDR3 is CASSQDLPGAGVYGYTF. Here the CDR3 DNA reads TGCGCCAGCAGCCAAGATCTTCCGGGGGCCGGGGTCTATGGCTACACCTTC.

V is TRBV13 and J is TRBJ2-5; 12 bases match TRBD2. CDR1 is PRHDT and CDR2 is FYEKMQ in the germline V gene (reference sequence). This CDR3 is 15 amino acids long. Losses at the gene ends were 4 bases for V and 4 bases for J; bases not matched to a gene: 4. The chain's CDR3 is CASSSLAGGRETQYF. The CDR3, as DNA: TGTGCCAGCAGCTCGCTAGCGGGGGGGCGAGAGACCCAGTACTTC.

V usage is TRBV11-2 and J usage is TRBJ1-5; D is undetermined. Trimming left V 4 bases short and J 1 base short, with 11 bases between. This CDR3 spans 15 amino acids. Germline values: CDR1 SGHAT, CDR2 FQNNGV. The CDR3 is CASSSPVPSNQPQHF. The CDR3 DNA reads as TGTGCCAGCAGCTCACCCGTCCCCAGCAATCAGCCCCAGCATTTT.

The chain joins TRBV30 to TRBJ2-5; perhaps TRBD2 as D (6 bases). Trimming removed 4 bases from V and 6 bases from J, with 15 bases in between. CDR3 length: 13 residues. The germline gives CDR1 GTSNPN, CDR2 SVGIG (reference sequence). CDR3 sequence: CAWTPGVPKTQYF. DNA for the CDR3: TGTGCCTGGACCCCGGGGGTCCCCAAGACCCAGTACTTC.

The CDR3 DNA reads TGTGCCAGCAGCTTATCGGCCCTCTCCTACGAGCAGTACTTC. Its protein is CASSLSALSYEQYF. The gene calls are TRBV7-9 and TRBJ2-7; D is uncertain. The CDR3 loop spans 14 amino acids. V was shortened by 2 bases and J by 0 bases, with 8 bases between the two germline ends. Germline CDR1 and CDR2: SEHNR and FQNEAQ (reference sequence).

The chain carries TRBV9 and TRBJ1-2, with D perhaps TRBD1 (6 bases). From germline, CDR1 is SGDLS and CDR2 YYNGEE. The length of the CDR3 is 15 residues. V was shortened by 2 bases and J by 0 bases, with 11 bases between the two germline ends. The chain's CDR3 is CASSVGDNPNYGYTF. CDR3 bases: TGTGCCAGCAGCGTCGGGGACAACCCTAACTATGGCTACACCTTC.

This clone was seen only a few times. The V call is TRBV7-2, the J call TRBJ1-1; no definite D call. Per germline, CDR1 SGHTA and CDR2 FQGNSA. Trimming took off 1 base at V and 6 bases at J, with 15 bases between the two ends. The CDR3 totals 15 residues. CDR3 nucleotides: TGTGCCAGCAGCTTAGTTTTCAGCGGAATCGCTGAAGCTTTCTTT. This gives the protein CASSLVFSGIAEAFF.

This clone was seen once. Additional DNA sequences in this sample encode the identical CDR3. J is TRBJ2-7 and V is TRBV7-2; D remains ambiguous. The germline V gene encodes CDR1 SGHTA and CDR2 FQGNSA. V was cut by 3 bases and J by 0 bases, with 9 bases left in between. This CDR3 has 14 amino acids. DNA of the CDR3: TGTGCCAGCAGCTTTAGGACCGTCTCCTACGAGCAGTACTTC. Translating it yields CASSFRTVSYEQYF.